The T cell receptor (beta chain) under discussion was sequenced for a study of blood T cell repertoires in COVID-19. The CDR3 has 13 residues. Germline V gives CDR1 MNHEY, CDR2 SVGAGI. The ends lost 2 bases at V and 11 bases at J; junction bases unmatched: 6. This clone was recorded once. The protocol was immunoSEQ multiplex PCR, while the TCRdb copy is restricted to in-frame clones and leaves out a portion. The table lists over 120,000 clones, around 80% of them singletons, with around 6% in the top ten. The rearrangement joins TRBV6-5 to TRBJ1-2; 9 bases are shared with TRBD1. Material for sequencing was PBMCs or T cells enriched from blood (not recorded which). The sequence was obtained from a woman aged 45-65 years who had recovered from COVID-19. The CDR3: CASSYRGTGLYTF. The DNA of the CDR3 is TGTGCCAGCAGTTACCGGGGGACAGGGCTTTACACCTTC.